This is a list of T cell receptor beta chains from one sample in a study of blood T cells in healthy people across ages. TCRdb fed the 5' RACE reads into MiXCR, producing one record per CDR3 protein. This sample yields 1.4 million to 1.5 million distinct CDR3 sequences, of which roughly 40% are seen a single time; approximately 7.9% belongs to the top ten. Sequencing was performed on blood. The source is a woman between 18 and 29 years old in good health. CDR3s include the opening cysteine and the closing phenylalanine or tryptophan. The D gene is left open where the match is weak. The size entry is marked missing in some rows and otherwise reads once, few, many or a size class.

d_call	clone_size	v_call	j_call	cdr3_aa	cdr3_nt
TRBD2	.	TRBV12-3/TRBV12-4	TRBJ2-1	CASSSETGGNEQFF	TGTGCCAGCAGTTCCGAGACGGGGGGCAATGAGCAGTTCTTC
TRBD1	few	TRBV6-4	TRBJ1-2	CASRTGQGSSYGYTF	TGTGCCAGCAGGACTGGACAGGGGAGTAGCTATGGCTACACCTTC
TRBD1	many	TRBV7-2	TRBJ2-5	CASSPNRGLQETQYF	TGTGCCAGCAGCCCTAACAGGGGCCTCCAAGAGACCCAGTACTTC
.	once	TRBV10-3	TRBJ1-2	CATSVDRINYGYTF	TGTGCCACCAGTGTTGACAGGATAAACTATGGCTACACCTTC
.	many	TRBV5-1	TRBJ2-3	CASSLGMGENTQYF	TGCGCCAGCAGCTTGGGAATGGGGGAGAATACGCAGTATTTT
TRBD1	.	TRBV12-3/TRBV12-4	TRBJ2-1	CASSSWDSHNEQFF	TGTGCCAGCAGTTCTTGGGACAGCCACAATGAGCAGTTCTTC
.	.	TRBV28	TRBJ1-6	CAAQRRGRVPSSYNSPLHF	TGTGCCGCCCAGCGTCGTGGCAGGGTCCCCAGCTCCTATAATTCACCCCTCCACTTT
TRBD2	.	TRBV7-8	TRBJ2-3	CASSWGLAGRTDTQYF	TGTGCCAGCAGCTGGGGACTAGCGGGGCGCACAGATACGCAGTATTTT
TRBD2	.	TRBV20-1	TRBJ2-3	CSAIGRGGPDTQYF	TGCAGTGCTATCGGGAGGGGGGGGCCAGATACGCAGTATTTT
.	.	TRBV27	TRBJ1-6	CASSSPIRTGTNSPLHF	TGTGCCAGCAGTTCACCCATCCGAACAGGGACCAATTCACCCCTCCACTTT
.	few	TRBV11-2	TRBJ2-7	CASSVIRGGAYEQYF	TGTGCCAGCAGCGTTATTCGGGGAGGCGCGTACGAGCAGTACTTC
TRBD1	.	TRBV19	TRBJ2-5	CASSRRTGNQETQYF	TGTGCCAGTAGTAGAAGGACAGGGAACCAAGAGACCCAGTACTTC
TRBD1	.	TRBV2	TRBJ1-5	CASSDLTGYNQPQHF	TGTGCCAGCAGTGATTTGACAGGGTACAATCAGCCCCAGCATTTT
TRBD2	few	TRBV6-6	TRBJ2-1	CASSLTSSANEQFF	TGTGCCAGCAGTCTGACTAGCTCGGCCAATGAGCAGTTCTTC
.	.	TRBV28	TRBJ1-3	CASTLDSSYSGNTIYF	TGTGCCAGCACCCTTGACAGTTCCTACTCTGGAAACACCATATATTTT
.	.	TRBV27	TRBJ2-3	CASKRGQGTDTQYF	TGTGCCAGCAAACGAGGCCAGGGCACAGATACGCAGTATTTT
.	.	TRBV11-1	TRBJ2-1	CASSPIFYNEQFF	TGTGCCAGCAGCCCGATCTTCTACAATGAGCAGTTCTTC
.	.	TRBV2	TRBJ1-2	CASSELGFGYTF	TGTGCCAGCAGTGAATTAGGATTCGGCTACACCTTC
TRBD2	.	TRBV7-9	TRBJ2-1	CASSSPGLAGVASNEQFF	TGTGCCAGCAGCTCACCGGGACTAGCGGGAGTAGCGAGCAATGAGCAGTTCTTC
.	.	TRBV20-1	TRBJ1-1	CSAADQGEAFF	TGCAGTGCGGCGGACCAGGGGGAAGCTTTCTTT
.	few	TRBV29-1	TRBJ1-3	CSVDEQSSGNTIYF	TGCAGCGTTGATGAACAGTCCTCTGGAAACACCATATATTTT
TRBD2	.	TRBV7-8	TRBJ2-2	CASSLAGGSYAGELFF	TGTGCCAGCAGCTTAGCGGGCGGGAGCTACGCCGGGGAGCTGTTTTTT
.	few	TRBV20-1	TRBJ2-6	CSARNTGMSGANVLTF	TGCAGTGCGAGAAACACAGGGATGTCTGGGGCCAACGTCCTGACTTTC
.	.	TRBV2	TRBJ1-6	CASSVAAGFSPLHF	TGTGCCAGCAGTGTTGCGGCAGGATTTTCACCCCTCCACTTT
TRBD2	.	TRBV28	TRBJ2-4	CASSPGTSGGANIQYF	TGTGCCAGCAGCCCAGGGACTAGCGGGGGCGCAAACATTCAGTACTTC
.	.	TRBV3-1	TRBJ1-2	CASTYSRGAGYTF	TGTGCCAGCACATACTCAAGGGGGGCTGGCTACACCTTC
.	few	TRBV7-9	TRBJ2-5	CASSSREELETQYF	TGTGCCAGCAGCTCCAGGGAGGAATTGGAGACCCAGTACTTC
TRBD2	few	TRBV14	TRBJ2-3	CASSQDRAGGRTDTQYF	TGTGCCAGCAGCCAAGATCGTGCGGGGGGGCGCACAGATACGCAGTATTTT
TRBD1	.	TRBV20-1	TRBJ2-3	CSASLTGDTDTQYF	TGCAGTGCTAGTCTCACAGGGGACACAGATACGCAGTATTTT
TRBD1	.	TRBV29-1	TRBJ1-4	CSVVGDRGGEKLFF	TGCAGCGTTGTGGGGGACAGGGGTGGTGAAAAACTGTTTTTT
.	.	TRBV20-1	TRBJ2-6	CSARDASSGANVLTF	TGCAGTGCTAGAGACGCCAGCTCTGGGGCCAACGTCCTGACTTTC
.	.	TRBV5-1	TRBJ2-4	CASSLGGVGNIQYF	TGCGCCAGCAGCTTGGGAGGGGTCGGGAACATTCAGTACTTC
.	.	TRBV13	TRBJ1-2	CASSETGRLNYGYTF	TGTGCCAGCAGCGAAACAGGGCGACTTAACTATGGCTACACCTTC
TRBD1	.	TRBV6-1	TRBJ1-5	CASNLGQGSHYSNQPQHF	TGTGCCAGCAACCTCGGACAGGGGTCCCATTATAGCAATCAGCCCCAGCATTTT
TRBD2	.	TRBV7-2	TRBJ2-1	CASRAKGLARNNEQFF	TGTGCCAGCAGGGCGAAGGGACTAGCCCGCAACAATGAGCAGTTCTTC
.	.	TRBV27	TRBJ1-1	CASSLSFPSEAFF	TGTGCCAGCAGTCTCTCATTCCCCAGTGAAGCTTTCTTT
.	.	TRBV15	TRBJ1-5	CATSREAVNQPQHF	TGTGCCACCAGCAGAGAGGCAGTTAATCAGCCCCAGCATTTT
.	.	TRBV4-1	TRBJ1-1	CASSHGDREAFF	TGCGCCAGCAGCCATGGAGACCGTGAAGCTTTCTTT
.	few	TRBV27	TRBJ2-2	CASSLLASGDGELFF	TGTGCCAGCAGTTTACTAGCAAGTGGGGACGGGGAGCTGTTTTTT
.	.	TRBV20-1	TRBJ2-1	CSARDGPNEQFF	TGCAGTGCTAGAGACGGCCCCAATGAGCAGTTCTTC
.	.	TRBV5-1	TRBJ2-3	CASGLRDTSTDTQYF	TGCGCCAGCGGCTTGCGGGACACAAGCACAGATACGCAGTATTTT
TRBD2	few	TRBV10-3	TRBJ2-5	CAISEGTSGVRETQYF	TGTGCCATCAGTGAGGGGACTAGCGGGGTTCGAGAGACCCAGTACTTC
TRBD2	few	TRBV13	TRBJ2-3	CASSLGGSGITDTQYF	TGTGCCAGCAGCTTAGGCGGTAGCGGGATCACAGATACGCAGTATTTT
.	.	TRBV9	TRBJ2-3	CASSVEGRGADTQYF	TGTGCCAGCAGCGTCGAGGGTAGAGGAGCAGATACGCAGTATTTT
.	.	TRBV28	TRBJ1-2	CASSLSPPREGYTF	TGTGCCAGCAGTTTAAGTCCCCCCCGGGAGGGCTACACCTTC
TRBD1	.	TRBV28	TRBJ1-2	CAANRGLGNGYTF	TGTGCCGCAAACAGGGGGCTGGGCAATGGCTACACCTTC
.	few	TRBV3-1	TRBJ2-5	CASSQVPQVGQYF	TGTGCCAGCAGCCAAGTTCCCCAGGTCGGGCAGTACTTC
TRBD1	.	TRBV20-1	TRBJ2-7	CSASKNRGSYEQYF	TGCAGTGCTAGTAAAAACAGGGGTTCCTACGAGCAGTACTTC
TRBD2	.	TRBV7-9	TRBJ2-6	CASSLAGGTGANVLTF	TGTGCCAGCAGCTTAGCGGGAGGGACTGGGGCCAACGTCCTGACTTTC
.	.	TRBV27	TRBJ2-7	CASSSPFRSSYEQYF	TGTGCCAGCAGTTCCCCCTTCAGGAGCTCCTACGAGCAGTACTTC
TRBD2	few	TRBV7-8	TRBJ2-1	CASSLAVDSGSNEQFF	TGTGCCAGCAGCTTAGCGGTGGATAGCGGGAGCAATGAGCAGTTCTTC
.	.	TRBV5-1	TRBJ2-1	CASSPGPDPQYEQFF	TGCGCCAGCAGCCCCGGACCGGACCCTCAATATGAGCAGTTCTTC
.	.	TRBV7-8	TRBJ2-7	CASSLAGTLLYEQYF	TGTGCCAGCAGCTTAGCGGGGACCCTACTCTACGAGCAGTACTTC
TRBD1	.	TRBV27	TRBJ1-1	CASTRQGSGGNTEAFF	TGTGCCAGCACCCGACAGGGATCAGGGGGGAACACTGAAGCTTTCTTT
TRBD1	.	TRBV25-1	TRBJ1-5	CASSESGTVYSNQPQHF	TGTGCCAGCAGTGAGTCAGGGACAGTTTATAGCAATCAGCCCCAGCATTTT
.	.	TRBV27	TRBJ2-1	CASSSTGLPLNEQFF	TGTGCCAGCAGTTCTACAGGGCTACCCCTCAATGAGCAGTTCTTC
TRBD2	.	TRBV10-3	TRBJ2-1	CAISGGTSGGVSYNEQFF	TGTGCCATCAGTGGAGGGACTAGCGGGGGGGTCTCCTACAATGAGCAGTTCTTC